The 24 T cell receptor beta chains below were found in one sample sequenced in a study of blood T cell repertoires in COVID-19 (dated by TCRdb to 2018 to 2020). The method behind the library was the immunoSEQ multiplex PCR assay. The clones in this table, taken by TCRdb from immuneACCESS, are in-frame only. Not every clone is retained; where verified, under half of the shortfall comes from an unresolved V gene, and the cause of the rest is unknown. Recorded for this sample are about 16,000 clones; 85% to 90% of them occurred a single time. The ten largest make up 20% to 25% of the sample. Input material: peripheral blood. The receptors here all came from a man aged 55 to 70 with acute or convalescent COVID-19.

The chain employs TRBV3-1 (or the pseudogene TRBV3-2) and TRBJ2-5; 8 bases agree with TRBD2. Germline loops: CDR1 LGHDT, CDR2 YNNKEL (reference sequence). J gave up 4 bases and V 3 bases, and 1 base lay outside the gene matches. This CDR3 is 13 amino acids long. The DNA for the CDR3 is TGTGCCAGCAGCCAGCGGGAGGTAGAGACCCAGTACTTC. Its translation: CASSQREVETQYF.

The genes are TRBV11-2 and TRBJ2-1; 9 bases align to TRBD2. Per the germline V gene, CDR1 is SGHAT and CDR2 is FQNNGV. Trimming cost V 2 bases and J 5 bases; bases outside gene matches: 4. This CDR3 contains 15 residues. The CDR3 DNA is TGTGCCAGCAGCTTAAGTCCTAGCGGGAACAATGAGCAGTTCTTC. Translation: CASSLSPSGNNEQFF.

The gene calls are TRBV12-5 and TRBJ2-3, with 11 bases lining up with TRBD2. The junction had 3 bases not matched to a gene; V was cut back by 2 bases and J by 2 bases. This CDR3 is built from 16 residues. Germline values: CDR1 LGHNT, CDR2 FRNRAP. This chain's CDR3 is CASGLTTSGNTDTQYF. The CDR3 DNA reads TGTGCTAGTGGTTTGACGACTAGCGGGAACACAGATACGCAGTATTTT.

The genes are TRBV30 and TRBJ2-3; possible D gene TRBD2, 7 bases. V was shortened by 1 base and J by 7 bases, with 18 bases between the two germline ends. Germline CDR1 is GTSNPN and CDR2 is SVGIG (reference sequence). This CDR3 comprises 15 residues. CDR3 bases: TGTGCCTGGAGTGGACCCGGGGGGCTGAGCTATACGCAGTATTTT. It specifies CAWSGPGGLSYTQYF.

The J gene is TRBJ2-3, the V gene TRBV5-8; D might be TRBD2 (5 bases). Trimming cost V 7 bases and J 6 bases, with 18 bases left between them. The CDR3 is made up of 14 amino acids. In germline, CDR1 is SGHTS, CDR2 YDEGEE. The CDR3 spells CASQRRRSGDTQYF. CDR3 sequence (DNA): TGTGCCAGCCAAAGGAGGAGGTCCGGGGATACGCAGTATTTT. The entire variable domain, with the rest obtained from reference TRBV5-8 and TRBJ2-3, is as follows: EAGVTQSPTHLIKTRGQQATLRCSPISGHTSVYWYQQALGLGLQFLLWYDEGEERNRGNFPPRFSGRQFPNYSSELNVNALELEDSALYLCASQRRRSGDTQYFGPGTRLTVL.

This clone was picked up one time. This chain joins TRBV21-1 and TRBJ2-2; the table calls TRBD2, which could not be checked here. TRBV21-1 is described as a pseudogene. This CDR3 has 17 residues. CDR3 coding DNA: TGTGCCAGCAGCAGAGGTGCGGGCACCACGAACACCGGGGAGCTGTTTTTT. It is translated as CASSRGAGTTNTGELFF.

This chain links TRBV28 with TRBJ1-1; D gene ambiguous. The CDR3 totals 16 residues. V was shortened by 2 bases and J by 6 bases, with 19 bases between the two germline ends. Germline V gene sequence: CDR1 MDHEN, CDR2 SYDVKM. Here the CDR3 DNA reads TGTGCCAGCAGTTTAGGCACCAGACACCTGAGGGCTGAAGCTTTCTTT. It translates to CASSLGTRHLRAEAFF. Full variable domain (rest looked up from reference TRBV28 and TRBJ1-1): DVKVTQSSRYLVKRTGEKVFLECVQDMDHENMFWYRQDPGLGLRLIYFSYDVKMKEKGDIPEGYSVSREKKERFSLILESASTNQTSMYLCASSLGTRHLRAEAFFGQGTRLTVV.

This clone was counted a few times. This sequence joins TRBV19 and TRBJ2-7, with TRBD1 matching over 7 bases. V lost 1 base to trimming and J lost 5 bases; unmatched junction nucleotides: 2. Germline loops: CDR1 LNHDA, CDR2 SQIVND (reference sequence). This CDR3 region has 13 residues. The CDR3 spells CASSIAGGNEQYF. CDR3 bases: TGTGCCAGTAGTATAGCAGGGGGAAACGAGCAGTACTTC.

The V gene is TRBV28, the J gene TRBJ2-6, with 7 bases aligning to TRBD1. J lost 4 bases, V lost 6 bases, and 6 bases had no gene match. CDR1 and CDR2 from the germline V gene are MDHEN and SYDVKM. This CDR3 spans 15 amino acids. The CDR3 bases are TGTGCCAGCAGCCGAACAGGGGTGGGGGCCAACGTCCTGACTTTC. Its translation is CASSRTGVGANVLTF.

The V and J genes are TRBV7-9 and TRBJ1-2; 10 bases are shared with TRBD1. V dropped 6 bases and J dropped 4; count of bases not matched to a gene: 2. Germline V lookup: CDR1 SEHNR, CDR2 FQNEAQ (reference sequence). The length of the CDR3 is 13 residues. The CDR3 nucleotides read TGTGCCAGCAGGGGGGACAGGGGCTATGGCTACACCTTC. Its translation is CASRGDRGYGYTF.

The chain combines TRBV18 with TRBJ2-1; 7 nucleotides match TRBD2. CDR3 size: 17 residues. In germline, CDR1 is KGHSH, CDR2 LQKENI. Unmatched junction bases numbered 11, after V lost 4 bases and J lost 2 bases. The CDR3 loop reads CASSLLQGSGTYNEQFF. In nucleotides, the CDR3 is TGTGCCAGCTCACTCCTTCAAGGGAGCGGGACCTACAATGAGCAGTTCTTC.

This chain links TRBV19 with TRBJ2-6; 7 bases are a match to TRBD1. V lost 4 bases and J lost 2; bases outside the gene matches: 5. Germline CDR1 reads LNHDA; CDR2 reads SQIVND (reference sequence). The CDR3 is 16 residues long. The CDR3 loop is CASSTYRGTGANVLTF. The CDR3 DNA sequence: TGTGCCAGTAGTACGTACAGGGGTACTGGGGCCAACGTCCTGACTTTC.

The V gene is TRBV5-1, the J gene TRBJ2-3; D is unclear. Deletions cut 0 bases from V and 2 bases from J, with 10 bases between. Germline CDR1 SGHRS, CDR2 YFSETQ. The CDR3 is 15 residues long. DNA for the CDR3: TGCGCCAGCAGCTTGGTGGCTTCGATCACAGATACGCAGTATTTT. It is translated as CASSLVASITDTQYF.

The chain joins TRBV5-4 to TRBJ1-6, with 7 positions matching TRBD1. The CDR3 is 17 amino acids. V lost 0 bases to trimming and J lost 7 bases; unmatched junction nucleotides: 10. CDR1 is SGHNT, CDR2 YYREEE, per germline (reference sequence). In DNA form, the CDR3 reads TGTGCCAGCAGCTTGGAGGGGGGCAGGGGGTGGAATTCACCCCTCCACTTT. It translates to CASSLEGGRGWNSPLHF.

The chain recombines TRBV18 with TRBJ2-6; 9 nucleotides match TRBD1. J was trimmed by 1 base and V by 6 bases; bases with no gene match: 10. The CDR3 totals 18 residues. Germline V gene data show CDR1 as KGHSH and CDR2 as LQKENI. The DNA of the CDR3 is TGTGCCAGCTCCCTGACCGGGACAGGGAGGTCTGGGGCCAACGTCCTGACTTTC. It encodes CASSLTGTGRSGANVLTF.

V gene TRBV27 combines with J gene TRBJ2-7, with 7 bases aligning to TRBD1. The CDR3 length is 14 residues. With V trimmed by 4 bases and J by 0 bases, 3 bases remained unmatched. Germline V gives CDR1 MNHEY, CDR2 SMNVEV (reference sequence). This CDR3 is CASSSRDSSYEQYF. The CDR3 bases are TGTGCCAGCAGTTCCCGGGACAGCTCCTACGAGCAGTACTTC.

This clone was detected a few times. The chain links TRBV19 to TRBJ1-5; the D is unclear. The V gene's germline CDR1 is LNHDA and CDR2 SQIVND (reference sequence). Trimming removed 0 bases from V and 9 bases from J, with 9 bases in between. The CDR3 has 13 amino acids. CDR3 sequence (DNA): TGTGCCAGTAGTATAGATTACAGCCGGCCCCAGCATTTT. This sequence encodes CASSIDYSRPQHF.

This chain links TRBV7-3 with TRBJ2-2, with D maybe TRBD2 (5 bases). V lost 5 bases, J lost 1 base, and 11 bases lay in between. CDR3 length: 15 residues. Germline V CDR1 and CDR2: SGHTA, FQGTGA. The CDR3, as DNA: TGTGCCAGCAGCCCCCGGACTTTGAACACCGGGGAGCTGTTTTTT. Its protein product is CASSPRTLNTGELFF.

This chain joins TRBV2 and TRBJ2-5; possibly TRBD1 for D (5 bases). The V end lost 7 bases, the J end lost 5 bases, and 17 bases lay between the germline ends. The germline V gene encodes CDR1 SNHLY and CDR2 FYNNEI. The CDR3 is 14 residues long. CDR3 residues: CASTWAARVETQYF. The CDR3 bases are TGTGCCAGCACCTGGGCGGCCAGGGTGGAGACCCAGTACTTC. Filled out from reference TRBV2 and TRBJ2-5, the complete variable domain reads EPEVTQTPSHQVTQMGQEVILRCVPISNHLYFYWYRQILGQKVEFLVSFYNNEISEKSEIFDDQFSVERPDGSNFTLKIRSTKLEDSAMYFCASTWAARVETQYFGPGTRLLVL.

This chain connects TRBV28 to TRBJ1-1; D not resolved. Trimming took off 6 bases at V and 10 bases at J, with 15 bases between the two ends. This CDR3 contains 12 residues. The germline V gene has CDR1 MDHEN and CDR2 SYDVKM. The CDR3 here is CASSSEPLAAFF. The CDR3 bases are TGTGCCAGCAGCAGCGAACCCTTGGCAGCTTTCTTT.

The V and J genes are TRBV11-2 and TRBJ2-7; TRBD2 agrees at 8 bases. Trimming removed 4 bases from V and 6 bases from J; junction bases left unmatched: 8. The CDR3 runs to 14 residues. The V gene's germline CDR1 is SGHAT and CDR2 FQNNGV. The CDR3 sequence: CASSSAGDRTEQYF. The CDR3, as DNA: TGTGCCAGCAGCTCAGCGGGAGATAGGACCGAGCAGTACTTC.

This rearrangement joins TRBV18 to TRBJ2-2; D remains unclear. The V gene's germline CDR1 is KGHSH and CDR2 LQKENI. This CDR3 is built from 15 residues. V lost 3 bases, J lost 9 bases, and 17 bases lay in between. The CDR3 sequence is CASSPNLDSARELFF. CDR3 DNA sequence: TGTGCCAGCTCACCTAACCTCGACTCCGCCAGGGAGCTGTTTTTT.

The chain combines TRBV28 with TRBJ2-7, with D perhaps TRBD1 (6 bases). V was cut by 2 bases and J by 0 bases, with 14 bases left in between. CDR1 and CDR2 from the germline V gene are MDHEN and SYDVKM. CDR3 length equals 16 residues. CDR3 DNA sequence: TGTGCCAGCAGTTTAGGGGGTCAGGGGCACTCCTACGAGCAGTACTTC. Translating it yields CASSLGGQGHSYEQYF.

This chain uses TRBV6-5 with TRBJ1-5, with 7 bases matching TRBD1. Germline V gene lookup returns CDR1 MNHEY and CDR2 SVGAGI. Trimming removed 2 bases from V and 3 bases from J; junction bases left unmatched: 4. The CDR3 consists of 15 residues. The CDR3 protein is CASSYVRGDNQPQHF. The CDR3 nucleotides are TGTGCCAGCAGTTACGTCAGGGGGGACAATCAGCCCCAGCATTTT.